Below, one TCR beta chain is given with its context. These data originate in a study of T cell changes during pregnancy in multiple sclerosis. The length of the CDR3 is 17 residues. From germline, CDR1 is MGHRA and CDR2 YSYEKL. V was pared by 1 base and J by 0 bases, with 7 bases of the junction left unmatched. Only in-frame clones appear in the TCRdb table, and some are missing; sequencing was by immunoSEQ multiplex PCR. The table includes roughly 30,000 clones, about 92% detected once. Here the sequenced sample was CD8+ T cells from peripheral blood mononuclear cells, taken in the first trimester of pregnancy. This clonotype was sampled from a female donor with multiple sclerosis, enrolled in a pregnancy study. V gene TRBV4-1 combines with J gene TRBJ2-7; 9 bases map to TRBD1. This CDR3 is CASSQGDRVVGSYEQYF. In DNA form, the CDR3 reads TGCGCCAGCAGCCAAGGGGACAGGGTTGTCGGCTCCTACGAGCAGTACTTC.